The 15 T cell receptor beta chains given below trace back to one sample, sequenced in a study of T cell responses to AZD1222 COVID-19 vaccine (dated by TCRdb to about 2021). This specimen's time point label, interpreted: baseline before first vaccination. Library preparation employed the immunoSEQ multiplex PCR assay. As stored in TCRdb, this immuneACCESS dataset retains in-frame rearrangements with V and J assigned. A fraction of the clones does not appear; measured against another copy, unresolved V genes explain less than half of the discrepancy, and the remainder lacks a known reason. The sample profile shows over 110,000 clones; roughly nine tenths of them were found once. The top ten hold 1.5% to 2% of the sample. The source was peripheral blood, collected on day 0 of AZD1222 vaccination. The source of these receptors is an adult in good health.

This chain connects TRBV3-1 (or the pseudogene TRBV3-2) to TRBJ2-1; weak D call: TRBD2 (6 bases). The CDR3 loop spans 13 amino acids. Trimming cost V 6 bases and J 9 bases, with 15 bases left between them. In germline, CDR1 is LGHDT, CDR2 YNNKEL (reference sequence). Here the CDR3 DNA reads TGTGCCAGCAGTGCGGACTATTGGGCTGAGCAGTTCTTC. Translated, it gives CASSADYWAEQFF.

This clone is a singleton in its sample. The chain joins TRBV28 to TRBJ1-2; tentative D call: TRBD1 (5 bases). Germline CDR1 reads MDHEN; CDR2 reads SYDVKM. V was pared by 10 bases and J by 5 bases, with 20 bases between. The CDR3 loop spans 14 amino acids. As DNA, the CDR3 is TGTGCCACCGGAGGGGTCCCATATCGGTATGGCTACACCTTC. Encoded protein: CATGGVPYRYGYTF.

The chain recombines TRBV7-9 with TRBJ1-2; D gene unclear. Germline lookup yields CDR1 SEHNR and CDR2 FQNEAQ (reference sequence). The CDR3 extends over 13 amino acids. V gave up 1 base and J gave up 4 bases, with 7 bases separating them. In DNA, the CDR3 is TGTGCCAGCAGCTTAGGGGCCAGCTATGGCTACACCTTC. Residues: CASSLGASYGYTF. The full variable domain, its missing parts supplied by reference TRBV7-9 and TRBJ1-2, is DTGVSQNPRHKITKRGQNVTFRCDPISEHNRLYWYRQTLGQGPEFLTYFQNEAQLEKSRLLSDRFSAERPKGSFSTLEIQRTEQGDSAMYLCASSLGASYGYTFGSGTRLTVV.

The chain is built from TRBV30 and TRBJ1-1, with D maybe TRBD1 (5 bases). The CDR3 is made up of 13 amino acids. The germline CDR1 and CDR2 sequences are GTSNPN and SVGIG (reference sequence). Trimming left V 3 bases short and J 4 bases short, with 12 bases between. CDR3 residues: CAWRGGVGTEAFF. CDR3 DNA sequence: TGTGCCTGGAGGGGAGGGGTCGGCACTGAAGCTTTCTTT.

The rearrangement uses TRBV20-1 and TRBJ1-2; D remains ambiguous. Per germline, CDR1 DFQATT and CDR2 SNEGSKA (reference sequence). The CDR3 loop spans 10 amino acids. The CDR3 bases are TGCAGCACTGTAGGGTATGGCTACACCTTC. Encoded protein: CSTVGYGYTF.

This CDR3 is CASSPPGLLANYGYTF. For the CDR3, the DNA is TGTGCCAGCTCACCTCCCGGACTGTTAGCTAACTATGGCTACACCTTC. V gene TRBV18 combines with J gene TRBJ1-2, with D unresolved. The CDR3 extends over 16 amino acids. V was shortened by 3 bases and J by 0 bases, with 14 bases between the two germline ends. In germline, CDR1 is KGHSH, CDR2 LQKENI.

The chain employs TRBV28 and TRBJ1-1; 9 nucleotides agree with TRBD1. The CDR3 consists of 13 residues. The V gene's germline CDR1 is MDHEN and CDR2 SYDVKM. The junction had 6 bases not matched to a gene; V was cut back by 3 bases and J by 10 bases. In DNA form, the CDR3 reads TGTGCCAGCAGTTTTCCGGGGACAGGGAGAGCTTTCTTT. Residues: CASSFPGTGRAFF. The full variable domain, its missing parts supplied by reference TRBV28 and TRBJ1-1, is DVKVTQSSRYLVKRTGEKVFLECVQDMDHENMFWYRQDPGLGLRLIYFSYDVKMKEKGDIPEGYSVSREKKERFSLILESASTNQTSMYLCASSFPGTGRAFFGQGTRLTVV.

The chain has TRBV3-1 (or the pseudogene TRBV3-2) and TRBJ1-1, with TRBD1 matching 9 bases. V shed 2 bases and J 0 bases; nucleotides not matched to a gene: 13. The CDR3 spans 19 residues. Per the germline V gene, CDR1 is LGHDT and CDR2 is YNNKEL (reference sequence). The CDR3 coding sequence is TGTGCCAGCAGCCAACATATGGGCGACAGGGGGGCCTTGAACACTGAAGCTTTCTTT. Translated, it gives CASSQHMGDRGALNTEAFF.

V usage is TRBV11-2 and J usage is TRBJ1-2; unclear D gene. The V end lost 2 bases, the J end lost 7 bases, and 14 bases lay between the germline ends. This CDR3 has 14 amino acids. CDR1 is SGHAT and CDR2 is FQNNGV in the germline V gene. CDR3 nucleotide sequence: TGTGCCAGCAGCTTACGCGGGCAGGTGGCTGGCTACACCTTC. Translating it yields CASSLRGQVAGYTF.

This clone was detected once. This chain uses TRBV19 with TRBJ2-3, with D maybe TRBD1 (5 bases). The germline V and J ends were trimmed by 7 bases and 9 bases, with 17 bases remaining between them. The CDR3 length is 13 residues. CDR1 and CDR2 from the germline V gene are LNHDA and SQIVND (reference sequence). CDR3: CASTPPSGITQYF. As DNA, the CDR3 is TGTGCCAGTACCCCACCTTCAGGGATCACGCAGTATTTT.

This chain links TRBV5-1 with TRBJ2-7; 7 nucleotides agree with TRBD2. The trim removed 0 bases at V and 3 bases at J, leaving 6 bases unmatched. The V gene's germline CDR1 is SGHRS and CDR2 YFSETQ. CDR3 length: 15 amino acids. CDR3 residues: CASSLVGGRDYEQYF. The CDR3 bases are TGCGCCAGCAGCTTGGTGGGTGGGAGGGACTACGAGCAGTACTTC.

V usage is TRBV27 and J usage is TRBJ2-7; perhaps D is TRBD1 or TRBD2 (5 bases each). V was trimmed by 4 bases and J by 2 bases, leaving 15 bases between them. The germline V gene encodes CDR1 MNHEY and CDR2 SMNVEV (reference sequence). CDR3 size: 15 residues. In DNA, the CDR3 is TGTGCCAGCAGTTCCGCAGTTGGGGGTCCCTACGAGCAGTACTTC. Amino acids: CASSSAVGGPYEQYF.

This clone was seen once. The chain joins TRBV6-6 to TRBJ1-5; D not certain. V was pared by 4 bases and J by 3 bases, with 13 bases between. Germline V gene sequence: CDR1 MNHNY, CDR2 SVGAGI (reference sequence). The CDR3 contains 15 residues. The CDR3 region is CASSWAEPINQPQHF. In nucleotides, the CDR3 is TGTGCCAGCAGTTGGGCGGAACCAATCAATCAGCCCCAGCATTTT.

The CDR3 nucleotides are TGTGCCAGCAGCCAAGCTGGACTAAGCTCCTACGAGCAGTACTTC. This codes for CASSQAGLSSYEQYF. The rearrangement links TRBV4-2 to TRBJ2-7; D perhaps matches TRBD2 (6 bases). Germline V gene sequence: CDR1 LGHNA, CDR2 YNFKEQ. This CDR3 comprises 15 residues. Trimming took 1 base from V and 0 from J, leaving 10 bases between them.

The CDR3 DNA follows: TGTGCCAGCAGCTCGGGACGGAATTCCTACAATGAGCAGTTCTTC. Translating gives CASSSGRNSYNEQFF. J is TRBJ2-1 and V is TRBV7-9, with D perhaps matching TRBD1 or TRBD2 (5 bases each). This CDR3 comprises 15 residues. Trimming cost V 4 bases and J 1 base, with 11 bases left between them. Germline CDR1 reads SEHNR; CDR2 reads FQNEAQ (reference sequence).